In its sample, the clone carrying this T cell receptor (beta chain) was seen once. The record originates from a study of blood T cell repertoires in COVID-19. V was clipped by 3 bases and J by 3 bases, with 15 bases between them. The CDR3 contains 16 residues. CDR1 is LNHDA, CDR2 SQIVND, per germline (reference sequence). Original data processing: Nucleated cell counts were estimated from reference gene primer amplification. Sequencing was performed with immunoSEQ multiplex PCR; in TCRdb, only in-frame clones are kept and a portion is missing. That table is the source of V, J and clone size, and D and trimming were worked out from the DNA. This sample has about 75,000 clones; under 90% occur once, and the top ten carry 2.5% to 3%.

The chain combines TRBV19 with TRBJ1-5; maybe TRBD1 (5 bases). The receptor's source is a human donor in a cohort sampled during active COVID-19. Sequencing used peripheral blood. CDR3 nucleotide sequence: TGTGCCAGTAGTATTCCCTCAGGGCCACTCAATCAGCCCCAGCATTTT. Amino acid sequence: CASSIPSGPLNQPQHF.